The source of this TCR beta chain is a study of STAT3 mutations in large granular lymphocyte leukemia. The length of the CDR3 is 13 residues. The germline V gene has CDR1 PRHDT and CDR2 FYEKMQ (reference sequence). Study-level results: Every T-LGLL patient had at least one immunodominant TCRbeta clonotype.

Remarks on this clone: Its target is not known.

Assay: immunoSEQ multiplex PCR; the TCRdb copy retains only in-frame clones and omits some. The data contain 2,000 to 3,000 clones, about 48% of them singletons. The chain recombines TRBV13 with TRBJ2-7; 11 bases map to TRBD2. The sequence was obtained from a man aged 60 to 75 with T-cell large granular lymphocyte leukemia. Some clones in this sample may be carry-over from other donors' samples. Sequenced sample: peripheral blood mononuclear cells. Here the CDR3 reads CASSLAGGLEQYV. DNA of the CDR3: TGTGCCAGCAGTTTAGCGGGGGGGCTCGAGCAGTACGTC.